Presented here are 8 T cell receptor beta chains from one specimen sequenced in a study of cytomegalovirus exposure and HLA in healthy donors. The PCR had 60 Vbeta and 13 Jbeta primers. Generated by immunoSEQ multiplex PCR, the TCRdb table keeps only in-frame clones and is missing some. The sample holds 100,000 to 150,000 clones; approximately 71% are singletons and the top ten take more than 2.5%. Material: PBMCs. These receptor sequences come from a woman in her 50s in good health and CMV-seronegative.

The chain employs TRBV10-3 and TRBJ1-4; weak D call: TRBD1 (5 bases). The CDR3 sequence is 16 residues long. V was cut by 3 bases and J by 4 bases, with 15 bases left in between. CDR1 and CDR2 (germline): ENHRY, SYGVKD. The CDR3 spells CAISDGGGRLNEKLFF. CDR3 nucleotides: TGTGCCATCAGTGATGGGGGGGGACGCCTTAATGAAAAACTGTTTTTT.

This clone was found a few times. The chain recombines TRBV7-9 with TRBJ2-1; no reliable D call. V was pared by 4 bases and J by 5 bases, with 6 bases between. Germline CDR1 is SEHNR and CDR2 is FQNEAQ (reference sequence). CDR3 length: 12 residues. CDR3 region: CASSWADNEQFF. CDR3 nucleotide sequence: TGTGCCAGCAGCTGGGCCGACAATGAGCAGTTCTTC. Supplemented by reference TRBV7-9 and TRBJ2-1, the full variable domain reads DTGVSQNPRHKITKRGQNVTFRCDPISEHNRLYWYRQTLGQGPEFLTYFQNEAQLEKSRLLSDRFSAERPKGSFSTLEIQRTEQGDSAMYLCASSWADNEQFFGPGTRLTVL.

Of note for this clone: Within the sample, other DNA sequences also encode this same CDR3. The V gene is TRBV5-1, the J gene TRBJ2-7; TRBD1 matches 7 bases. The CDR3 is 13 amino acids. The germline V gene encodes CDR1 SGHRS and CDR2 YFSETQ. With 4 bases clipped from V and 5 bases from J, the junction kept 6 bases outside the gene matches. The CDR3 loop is CASSPTGFHEQYF. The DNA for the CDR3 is TGCGCCAGCAGCCCGACAGGGTTCCACGAGCAGTACTTC.

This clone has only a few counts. The DNA for the CDR3 is TGTGCCAGCACTCCTGGGGTTATGGAGGGAGTGGGGTACGAGCAGTACTTC. Translated, it gives CASTPGVMEGVGYEQYF. The chain recombines TRBV28 with TRBJ2-7; the D gene is possibly TRBD2 (6 bases). The CDR3 runs 17 residues. The V gene lost 7 bases and the J gene lost 4 bases, with 26 bases spanning the gap. Germline loops: CDR1 MDHEN, CDR2 SYDVKM.

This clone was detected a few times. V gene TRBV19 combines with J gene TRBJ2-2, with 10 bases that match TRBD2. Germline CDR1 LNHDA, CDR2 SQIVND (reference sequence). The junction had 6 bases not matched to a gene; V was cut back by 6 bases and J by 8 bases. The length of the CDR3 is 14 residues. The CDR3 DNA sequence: TGTGCCAGTAGAGGCCTAGCGGGAGAAGGGGAGCTGTTTTTT. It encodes CASRGLAGEGELFF.

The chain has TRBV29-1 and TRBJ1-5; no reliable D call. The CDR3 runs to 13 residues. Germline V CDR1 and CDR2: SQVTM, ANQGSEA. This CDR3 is CAGGDFVNQPQHF. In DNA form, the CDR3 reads TGCGCCGGCGGGGATTTTGTCAATCAGCCCCAGCATTTT.

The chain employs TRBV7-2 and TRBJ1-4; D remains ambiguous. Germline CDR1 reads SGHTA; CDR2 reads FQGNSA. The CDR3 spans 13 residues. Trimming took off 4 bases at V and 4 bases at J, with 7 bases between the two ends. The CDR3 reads CASSYGVNEKLFF. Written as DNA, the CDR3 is TGTGCCAGCAGCTACGGGGTTAATGAAAAACTGTTTTTT.

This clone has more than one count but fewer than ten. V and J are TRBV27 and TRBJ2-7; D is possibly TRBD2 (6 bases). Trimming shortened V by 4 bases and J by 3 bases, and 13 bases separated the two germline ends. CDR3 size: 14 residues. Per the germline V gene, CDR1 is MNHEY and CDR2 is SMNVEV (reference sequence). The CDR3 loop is CASSSLTRNYEQYF. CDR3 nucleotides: TGTGCCAGCAGTTCTCTGACTAGAAACTACGAGCAGTACTTC.